This T cell receptor beta chain is drawn from a study of tumor and adjacent non-tumor tissue in lung cancer. The template was RNA from unsorted bulk tissue. The normal lung tissue was taken more than 3 cm from the tumor edge. This CDR3 is 13 amino acids long. In germline, CDR1 is WNHNN, CDR2 SYGVQD (reference sequence). TCRbeta libraries were built with three rounds of nested PCR, modified from ARM-PCR. MiXCR, applied by TCRdb to the multiplex PCR reads, yields one record per CDR3 protein. There are approximately 44,000 distinct CDR3 sequences in the sample; 60% occur only once, and under 60% lies in the top ten. This clonotype was observed a single time. As yet, its antigen is unknown. One junction end disagrees with the germline gene, perhaps due to a read error. Whole-study findings and limits: Tumor repertoires had a smaller top 100 clone share than normal lung.

The chain is built from TRBV10-1 and TRBJ2-1; 7 bases are shared with TRBD2. Sample: distant non-tumor lung tissue. The clonotype comes from a man aged 45-65 years with non-small cell lung cancer. The CDR3 DNA is TGCGCCAGCAGTGAGGGGGGGGGGGATGAGCAGCTCTTC. Protein sequence: CASSEGGGDEQLF.